The 26 T cell receptor beta chains listed next were all sequenced from one sample in a study of cytomegalovirus exposure and HLA in healthy donors (dated by TCRdb to the late 2010s). The library was generated by the immunoSEQ multiplex PCR assay. The multiplex PCR relied on a mix of 60 forward primers for TCR Vbeta segments and 13 reverse primers for TCR Jbeta segments. The table comes from immuneACCESS by way of TCRdb, which keeps in-frame sequences with V and J called. Part of the clones is missing from these tables; in studies checked, under half for an unresolved V gene and the rest for unknown reasons. The sample table holds approximately 110,000 clones, of which 80% were seen once. The top ten hold under 0.3% of the sample. The sequencing sample was made of PBMCs. These receptors originate from a man between 45 and 60 years old in good health and CMV-seronegative.

V gene TRBV7-2 combines with J gene TRBJ1-2; D ambiguous. The CDR3 is 15 amino acids. The germline gives CDR1 SGHTA, CDR2 FQGNSA. Trimming stripped 0 bases from V and 4 bases from J, with 12 bases between. This chain's CDR3 is CASSLATAFGYGYTF. CDR3 bases: TGTGCCAGCAGCTTAGCCACAGCATTCGGCTATGGCTACACCTTC.

This chain uses TRBV5-1 with TRBJ1-2; D gene ambiguous. V was trimmed by 1 base and J by 7 bases, leaving 11 bases between them. This CDR3 spans 13 amino acids. Germline V gives CDR1 SGHRS, CDR2 YFSETQ. CDR3 sequence (DNA): TGCGCCAGCAGCTTGACCGTCACCGGTGGCTACACCTTC. As protein: CASSLTVTGGYTF.

V gene TRBV6-1 combines with J gene TRBJ2-2; D not resolved. CDR1 MNHNS and CDR2 SASEGT come from the germline V gene. The CDR3 is 15 residues long. Trimming took 3 bases from V and 7 from J, leaving 15 bases between them. The CDR3 here is CASSDLPARSGELFF. CDR3 nucleotides: TGTGCCAGCAGTGATCTCCCAGCGCGGAGCGGGGAGCTGTTTTTT.

Here the CDR3 DNA reads TGTGCCAGCAGTGACCAAGGGGGTTCCTACAATGAGCAGTTCTTC. The encoded protein is CASSDQGGSYNEQFF. V usage is TRBV7-3 and J usage is TRBJ2-1; tentative D call: TRBD1 (6 bases). Germline values: CDR1 SGHTA, CDR2 FQGTGA. V lost 6 bases and J lost 1, with 13 bases in between. This CDR3 is 15 amino acids long.

The chain carries TRBV13 and TRBJ1-1, with D hard to call. This CDR3 is 13 amino acids long. Trimming removed 5 bases from V and 2 bases from J, with 9 bases in between. Per the germline V gene, CDR1 is PRHDT and CDR2 is FYEKMQ (reference sequence). The CDR3 DNA sequence: TGTGCCAGCAGCGGCAGGCCCAACACTGAAGCTTTCTTT. The encoded protein is CASSGRPNTEAFF.

This sequence joins TRBV28 and TRBJ1-1, with D possibly being TRBD1 (6 bases). CDR1 MDHEN and CDR2 SYDVKM come from the germline V gene. The germline V and J ends were trimmed by 2 bases and 3 bases, with 10 bases remaining between them. This CDR3 is 14 amino acids long. CDR3: CASSLLGADTEAFF. The DNA for the CDR3 is TGTGCCAGCAGTTTACTGGGGGCGGACACTGAAGCTTTCTTT.

V usage is TRBV10-3 and J usage is TRBJ2-7, with D tentatively TRBD1 (5 bases). Trimming pared 3 bases from V and 5 bases from J, leaving 17 bases between. Germline V gene sequence: CDR1 ENHRY, CDR2 SYGVKD. The length of the CDR3 is 15 residues. The CDR3 loop reads CAISDSQGNPNEQYF. Here the CDR3 DNA reads TGTGCCATCAGTGATTCCCAGGGTAACCCCAACGAGCAGTACTTC.

The gene calls are TRBV11-3 and TRBJ1-5, with D perhaps TRBD1 (6 bases). CDR1 is SGHNT, CDR2 YENEEA, per germline. There are 18 residues in the CDR3. V was pared by 1 base and J by 0 bases, with 16 bases between. The DNA for the CDR3 is TGTGCCAGCAGCTTAGCTCGAGGGGGGGTGATTAGCAATCAGCCCCAGCATTTT. It translates to CASSLARGGVISNQPQHF.

This chain connects TRBV7-3 to TRBJ2-5, with a weak D call TRBD1 (6 bases). V gave up 4 bases and J gave up 5 bases, with 14 bases separating them. Per the germline V gene, CDR1 is SGHTA and CDR2 is FQGTGA. There are 14 residues in the CDR3. The chain's CDR3 is CASSSIAQGETQYF. The CDR3, as DNA: TGTGCCAGCAGCTCCATCGCCCAGGGGGAGACCCAGTACTTC.

J is TRBJ1-2 and V is TRBV18, with D possibly being TRBD1 (5 bases). V lost 2 bases and J lost 5, with 18 bases in between. The CDR3 totals 16 residues. The germline gives CDR1 KGHSH, CDR2 LQKENI. The DNA for the CDR3 is TGTGCCAGCTCACCAACTTCCGGGACTTTGGAGTATGGCTACACCTTC. It yields the protein CASSPTSGTLEYGYTF.

The chain links TRBV19 to TRBJ2-1; TRBD2 aligns across 8 bases. CDR1 and CDR2 from the germline V gene are LNHDA and SQIVND (reference sequence). CDR3 size: 19 residues. V dropped 3 bases and J dropped 4; count of bases not matched to a gene: 17. As DNA, the CDR3 is TGTGCCAGTAGTATGAGGGTTTTAGGACTAATAGCGGGGTACAATGAGCAGTTCTTC. Translating it yields CASSMRVLGLIAGYNEQFF.

The chain joins TRBV19 to TRBJ2-1; 9 bases fit TRBD2. Germline CDR1 LNHDA, CDR2 SQIVND (reference sequence). The V gene end was trimmed by 6 bases and the J gene end by 7 bases; junction bases not matched to a gene: 7. The CDR3 runs 14 residues. Here the CDR3 reads CASSMGLARNEQFF. CDR3 sequence (DNA): TGTGCCAGTAGCATGGGACTAGCCAGAAATGAGCAGTTCTTC.

V gene TRBV19 combines with J gene TRBJ1-1; TRBD1 matches 7 bases. The length of the CDR3 is 14 residues. V shed 7 bases, J shed 1 base, and the junction held 6 bases outside the gene matches. The germline V gene has CDR1 LNHDA and CDR2 SQIVND (reference sequence). CDR3 DNA sequence: TGTGCCAGTATCTCGGGACAGACGAACACTGAAGCTTTCTTT. Protein sequence: CASISGQTNTEAFF.

This chain links TRBV29-1 with TRBJ2-1; weak D call: TRBD2 (7 bases). This CDR3 spans 14 amino acids. CDR1 SQVTM and CDR2 ANQGSEA come from the germline V gene. Trimming cost V 8 bases and J 2 bases, with 16 bases left between them. CDR3 residues: CSLGGAGPYNEQFF. The CDR3 DNA sequence: TGCAGCCTAGGGGGAGCGGGACCCTACAATGAGCAGTTCTTC.

The chain couples TRBV19 to TRBJ2-1, with 9 nucleotides matching TRBD2. The V and J ends lost 4 bases and 5 bases, in that order; junction bases with no gene match: 9. The germline CDR1 and CDR2 sequences are LNHDA and SQIVND (reference sequence). This CDR3 contains 16 residues. CDR3 DNA: TGTGCCAGTAGTACTCTTCCAGCGGGAGGAAACAATGAGCAGTTCTTC. Protein sequence: CASSTLPAGGNNEQFF.

The chain links TRBV5-6 to TRBJ1-5; 7 bases agree with TRBD1. CDR1 and CDR2 from the germline V gene are SGHDT and YYEEEE. The CDR3 length is 16 residues. Trimming took 3 bases from V and 3 from J; bases not matched to a gene: 9. The CDR3 nucleotides read TGTGCCAGCAGCTCGTATCGGGACAGATACAATCAGCCCCAGCATTTT. Protein: CASSSYRDRYNQPQHF. The whole variable domain, remainder taken from reference TRBV5-6 and TRBJ1-5, is DAGVTQSPTHLIKTRGQQVTLRCSPKSGHDTVSWYQQALGQGPQFIFQYYEEEERQRGNFPDRFSGHQFPNYSSELNVNALLLGDSALYLCASSSYRDRYNQPQHFGDGTRLSIL.

The gene calls are TRBV30 and TRBJ2-7; TRBD1 aligns across 9 bases. The V segment lost 7 bases and the J segment 0 bases; nucleotides outside the gene matches: 10. The CDR3 is made up of 15 amino acids. Germline V gene data show CDR1 as GTSNPN and CDR2 as SVGIG (reference sequence). The CDR3 reads CAYIRGTGSSYEQYF. The CDR3 DNA follows: TGTGCCTATATCAGGGGGACAGGGAGCTCCTACGAGCAGTACTTC. Supplemented by reference TRBV30 and TRBJ2-7, the full variable domain reads SQTIHQWPATLVQPVGSPLSLECTVEGTSNPNLYWYRQAAGRGLQLLFYSVGIGQISSEVPQNLSASRPQDRQFILSSKKLLLSDSGFYLCAYIRGTGSSYEQYFGPGTRLTVT.

The chain carries TRBV4-3 and TRBJ2-1, with D perhaps matching TRBD2 (7 bases). CDR1 LGHNA and CDR2 YSLEER come from the germline V gene. The ends were cut back, 4 bases at V and 5 bases at J, with 15 bases in the middle. The CDR3 runs 15 residues. DNA of the CDR3: TGCGCCAGCAGCCCACAGGGAGGGTGGAACAATGAGCAGTTCTTC. Protein sequence: CASSPQGGWNNEQFF.

This chain joins TRBV30 and TRBJ1-4; D call uncertain. Germline-derived CDR1 and CDR2 are GTSNPN and SVGIG (reference sequence). The CDR3 length is 14 residues. V gave up 2 bases and J gave up 7 bases, with 14 bases separating them. The CDR3 bases are TGTGCCTGGAGTCGTCCCGAGCTAGGTGAAAAACTGTTTTTT. Protein product: CAWSRPELGEKLFF.

This chain links TRBV28 with TRBJ2-7; D is possibly TRBD2 (6 bases). Trimming left V 5 bases short and J 3 bases short, with 20 bases between. The CDR3 spans 16 residues. Germline-derived CDR1 and CDR2 are MDHEN and SYDVKM. The CDR3 sequence: CASSGPSMGGRYEQYF. DNA of the CDR3: TGTGCCAGCAGTGGGCCCTCTATGGGAGGCCGCTACGAGCAGTACTTC.

This CDR3 reads CAWSRDRGQETQYF. Here the CDR3 DNA reads TGTGCCTGGAGCCGGGACAGGGGACAAGAGACCCAGTACTTC. This rearrangement joins TRBV30 to TRBJ2-5, with 10 bases that match TRBD1. The CDR3 contains 14 residues. Germline trimming cut 3 bases from V and 2 bases from J; bases unmatched to any gene: 3. Germline lookup yields CDR1 GTSNPN and CDR2 SVGIG (reference sequence).

This chain joins TRBV19 and TRBJ2-7, with no clear D. Trimming took off 5 bases at V and 7 bases at J, with 24 bases between the two ends. Germline V gives CDR1 LNHDA, CDR2 SQIVND (reference sequence). CDR3 length equals 16 residues. CDR3 region: CASSRRSIGAVREQYF. The CDR3 DNA reads TGTGCCAGTAGTCGGCGATCCATCGGTGCGGTTAGGGAGCAGTACTTC.

The gene calls are TRBV7-9 and TRBJ1-1; D call uncertain. Germline V gives CDR1 SEHNR, CDR2 FQNEAQ (reference sequence). The V gene lost 4 bases and the J gene lost 1 base, with 19 bases spanning the gap. CDR3 length equals 17 residues. Here the CDR3 reads CASSSRRTAKPNTEAFF. CDR3 sequence (DNA): TGTGCCAGCAGCTCCAGAAGGACTGCGAAGCCGAACACTGAAGCTTTCTTT.

CDR3 residues: CASSSDRVGEAFF. DNA for the CDR3: TGTGCCAGTAGTTCCGACAGGGTTGGGGAAGCTTTCTTT. The chain links TRBV19 to TRBJ1-1, with TRBD1 matching over 7 bases. This CDR3 comprises 13 residues. V lost 5 bases, J lost 8 bases, and 8 bases stayed unmatched. Germline V gene data show CDR1 as LNHDA and CDR2 as SQIVND (reference sequence).

This clone has more than one count but fewer than ten. The V gene is TRBV10-3, the J gene TRBJ2-7, with 8 bases matching TRBD2. The CDR3 spans 14 residues. Germline CDR1 reads ENHRY; CDR2 reads SYGVKD. V was clipped by 7 bases and J by 4 bases; unmatched bases: 9. The CDR3 protein is CAITRGLGEYEQYF. The CDR3 coding sequence is TGTGCCATCACCAGGGGACTAGGGGAGTACGAGCAGTACTTC.

The table lists this clone with a few counts. The CDR3 sequence: CASSPTGRHYEQYF. CDR3 in DNA: TGTGCCAGCTCACCCACAGGGCGCCATTACGAGCAGTACTTC. The rearrangement joins TRBV18 to TRBJ2-7; weak D call: TRBD1 (6 bases). CDR1 KGHSH and CDR2 LQKENI come from the germline V gene. The length of the CDR3 is 14 residues. The V and J ends lost 3 bases and 4 bases respectively, with 13 bases between them.